The 24 T cell receptor beta chains below come from one sample, sequenced in a study of blood T cell repertoires in COVID-19. Sequencing was performed with immunoSEQ multiplex PCR; in TCRdb, only in-frame clones are kept and a portion is missing. The sample includes a few hundred thousand clones, roughly 92% of them seen just once. The sample consisted of PBMCs or T cells enriched from blood (not recorded which). These receptors all stem from a woman between 40 and 50 years old who had been exposed to COVID-19.

The genes are TRBV10-2 and TRBJ2-1; 12 bases map to TRBD2. V was pared by 6 bases and J by 5 bases, with 5 bases of the junction left unmatched. CDR1 and CDR2 (germline): WSHSY, SAAADI. The CDR3 has 15 residues. CDR3 sequence (DNA): TGCGCCAGCAGCCGCGGACTAGCGGGACACAATGAGCAGTTCTTC. Translation: CASSRGLAGHNEQFF.

The chain carries TRBV28 and TRBJ2-1, with 10 positions matching TRBD2. CDR1 is MDHEN, CDR2 SYDVKM, per germline. This CDR3 region has 15 residues. Trimming took 6 bases from V and 5 from J; bases not matched to a gene: 7. Here the CDR3 reads CASRSGGAANNEQFF. CDR3 bases: TGTGCCAGCAGGAGCGGGGGGGCTGCGAACAATGAGCAGTTCTTC.

The chain is built from TRBV4-3 and TRBJ1-4; D unclear. Trimming pared 0 bases from V and 16 bases from J, leaving 15 bases between. The germline gives CDR1 LGHNA, CDR2 YSLEER. The CDR3 covers 13 residues. CDR3 sequence reads: CASSQDRGQPWFF. DNA for the CDR3: TGCGCCAGCAGCCAAGATCGAGGGCAGCCGTGGTTTTTT.

This sequence joins TRBV9 and TRBJ1-1, with 9 positions matching TRBD1. The CDR3 loop spans 14 amino acids. V gave up 3 bases and J gave up 4 bases; unmatched junction bases: 4. Germline CDR1 and CDR2: SGDLS and YYNGEE. This chain's CDR3 is CASSGGTGPTEAFF. The CDR3 nucleotides are TGTGCCAGCAGCGGAGGGACAGGGCCCACTGAAGCTTTCTTT.

The V call is TRBV7-9, the J call TRBJ1-2; D gene uncertain. Per the germline V gene, CDR1 is SEHNR and CDR2 is FQNEAQ (reference sequence). The CDR3 has 14 residues. Trimming stripped 4 bases from V and 0 bases from J, with 9 bases between. Written as DNA, the CDR3 is TGTGCCAGCAGCTCCTCTACTGCTAACTATGGCTACACCTTC. Its translation: CASSSSTANYGYTF.

CDR3 protein: CASSLDPTGGVMDEQYF. CDR3 sequence (DNA): TGCGCCAGCAGCTTGGACCCGACAGGGGGAGTGATGGACGAGCAGTACTTC. V is TRBV5-1 and J is TRBJ2-7, with 9 bases fitting TRBD1. Losses at the gene ends were 0 bases for V and 5 bases for J; bases not matched to a gene: 12. CDR1 and CDR2 from the germline V gene are SGHRS and YFSETQ. This CDR3 contains 17 residues. Full variable domain (remainder filled in from reference TRBV5-1 and TRBJ2-7): KAGVTQTPRYLIKTRGQQVTLSCSPISGHRSVSWYQQTPGQGLQFLFEYFSETQRNKGNFPGRFSGRQFSNSRSEMNVSTLELGDSALYLCASSLDPTGGVMDEQYFGPGTRLTVT.

V and J are TRBV19 and TRBJ1-4; 9 bases fit TRBD1. Per the germline V gene, CDR1 is LNHDA and CDR2 is SQIVND (reference sequence). The CDR3 has 14 residues. The V gene end was trimmed by 10 bases and the J gene end by 8 bases; junction bases not matched to a gene: 11. CDR3 sequence (DNA): TGTGCCATCGGGACAGGGCAAGGTGGGGAAAAACTGTTTTTT. Amino acids: CAIGTGQGGEKLFF.

The chain is built from TRBV30 and TRBJ1-2; D gene uncertain. V lost 3 bases and J 2 bases, leaving 10 bases between the germline ends. The CDR3 runs to 13 residues. Germline V gene lookup returns CDR1 GTSNPN and CDR2 SVGIG (reference sequence). The CDR3 nucleotides are TGTGCCTGGAGCCTGACACTCAACTATGGCTACACCTTC. Protein: CAWSLTLNYGYTF. The complete variable domain, with remaining parts taken from reference TRBV30 and TRBJ1-2, reads SQTIHQWPATLVQPVGSPLSLECTVEGTSNPNLYWYRQAAGRGLQLLFYSVGIGQISSEVPQNLSASRPQDRQFILSSKKLLLSDSGFYLCAWSLTLNYGYTFGSGTRLTVV.

This clone came up once. CDR3 sequence reads: CASSSTGKSPLHF. The CDR3 DNA reads TGTGCCAGCAGTTCAACGGGGAAGTCACCCCTCCACTTT. This rearrangement joins TRBV12-3 or TRBV12-4 to TRBJ1-6; D call uncertain. V was pared by 4 bases and J by 10 bases, with 11 bases between. The CDR3 runs 13 residues.

The rearrangement uses TRBV7-9 and TRBJ1-5, with 8 bases that match TRBD1. V was pared by 5 bases and J by 5 bases, with 5 bases of the junction left unmatched. The CDR3 loop spans 14 amino acids. CDR1 and CDR2 (germline): SEHNR, FQNEAQ (reference sequence). The DNA for the CDR3 is TGTGCCAGCAGCCGGACAGGGATAGATCAGCCCCAGCATTTT. Encoded protein: CASSRTGIDQPQHF.

J is TRBJ1-2 and V is TRBV7-9; 7 bases align to TRBD1. The V gene's germline CDR1 is SEHNR and CDR2 FQNEAQ (reference sequence). V shed 5 bases, J shed 0 bases, and the junction held 6 bases outside the gene matches. This CDR3 spans 15 amino acids. CDR3 coding DNA: TGTGCCAGCAGCCCCGGACAGGAAACTAACTATGGCTACACCTTC. Protein: CASSPGQETNYGYTF.

The V call is TRBV19, the J call TRBJ1-1; 7 bases are shared with TRBD1. V trimming: 3 bases; J trimming: 7 bases; junction bases outside the gene matches: 5. Looked up from germline, CDR1 is LNHDA and CDR2 is SQIVND (reference sequence). CDR3 size: 13 residues. The CDR3 DNA reads TGTGCCAGTAGTATCCTTGCAGGGGGTGAAGCTTTCTTT. This sequence encodes CASSILAGGEAFF.

V and J are TRBV7-3 and TRBJ2-3, with TRBD1 identical over 9 bases. The CDR3 consists of 15 residues. The trim removed 5 bases at V and 1 base at J, leaving 4 bases unmatched. Germline V gene sequence: CDR1 SGHTA, CDR2 FQGTGA. The CDR3 spells CASSRGDRGTDTQYF. The CDR3 DNA reads as TGTGCCAGCAGCCGAGGGGACAGGGGCACAGATACGCAGTATTTT.

The rearrangement uses TRBV30 and TRBJ1-1; a weak D match, TRBD1 (5 bases). The CDR3 runs 12 residues. Trimming removed 5 bases from V and 0 bases from J, with 7 bases in between. The germline CDR1 and CDR2 sequences are GTSNPN and SVGIG (reference sequence). Here the CDR3 reads CAWGQLNTEAFF. CDR3 DNA: TGTGCCTGGGGACAATTGAACACTGAAGCTTTCTTT. Full variable domain (rest looked up from reference TRBV30 and TRBJ1-1): SQTIHQWPATLVQPVGSPLSLECTVEGTSNPNLYWYRQAAGRGLQLLFYSVGIGQISSEVPQNLSASRPQDRQFILSSKKLLLSDSGFYLCAWGQLNTEAFFGQGTRLTVV.

V is TRBV19 and J is TRBJ2-7; D unclear. Germline V gene data show CDR1 as LNHDA and CDR2 as SQIVND (reference sequence). Trimming took off 8 bases at V and 1 base at J, with 12 bases between the two ends. The length of the CDR3 is 13 residues. The CDR3 protein is CASSRTYSYEQYF. The DNA for the CDR3 is TGTGCCAGTTCACGTACCTATTCCTACGAGCAGTACTTC.

In its sample, this clone was seen once. This chain links TRBV29-1 with TRBJ1-2; TRBD1 agrees at 8 bases. V lost 7 bases to trimming and J lost 6 bases; unmatched junction nucleotides: 7. The germline V gene encodes CDR1 SQVTM and CDR2 ANQGSEA. The CDR3 has 12 amino acids. The CDR3 DNA reads as TGCAGCGCCCATGGACAGGGCAATGGCTACACCTTC. This codes for CSAHGQGNGYTF.

The V call is TRBV5-4, the J call TRBJ2-2, with D hard to call. This CDR3 has 15 residues. Germline V gives CDR1 SGHNT, CDR2 YYREEE (reference sequence). V dropped 2 bases and J dropped 4 bases, with 12 bases sitting between them. This CDR3 reads CASSLGELTTGELFF. CDR3 bases: TGTGCCAGCAGCTTAGGAGAGTTGACCACCGGGGAGCTGTTTTTT.

The chain employs TRBV2 and TRBJ1-2, with D perhaps TRBD1 (6 bases). V gave up 1 base and J gave up 6 bases, with 15 bases separating them. Germline CDR1 reads SNHLY; CDR2 reads FYNNEI. The CDR3 is 15 residues long. The CDR3 sequence: CASSEGDTGNHGYTF. The CDR3 DNA reads as TGTGCCAGCAGTGAAGGGGATACAGGGAATCATGGCTACACCTTC.

This chain connects TRBV19 to TRBJ1-1; D is possibly TRBD1 (5 bases). V dropped 5 bases and J dropped 4 bases, with 17 bases sitting between them. CDR3 length equals 15 residues. Germline V lookup: CDR1 LNHDA, CDR2 SQIVND (reference sequence). The CDR3 DNA reads TGTGCCAGTAGTCCCACCGGGGGTTGGGGCACTGAAGCTTTCTTT. Translation: CASSPTGGWGTEAFF.

This clone was found once. The chain couples TRBV6-5 to TRBJ1-1, with TRBD1 as a possible D gene (6 bases). The CDR3 has 12 residues. Per germline, CDR1 MNHEY and CDR2 SVGAGI. The germline V and J ends were trimmed by 9 bases and 10 bases, with 18 bases remaining between them. CDR3 region: CASLHREGLAFF. CDR3 nucleotides: TGTGCCAGTCTTCACAGGGAGGGATTAGCTTTCTTT.

This clone was observed once. This rearrangement joins TRBV10-2 to TRBJ2-3, with 9 bases matching TRBD2. V lost 7 bases and J lost 0; bases outside the gene matches: 5. CDR1 is WSHSY, CDR2 SAAADI, per germline. CDR3 size: 15 residues. For the CDR3, the DNA is TGCGCCAGCATCGGCGGGAGGGTGAGCACAGATACGCAGTATTTT. Protein: CASIGGRVSTDTQYF.

The V call is TRBV20-1, the J call TRBJ1-6; the D is unclear. The CDR3 is 16 residues long. Looked up from germline, CDR1 is DFQATT and CDR2 is SNEGSKA (reference sequence). Trimming shortened V by 3 bases and J by 5 bases, and 17 bases separated the two germline ends. The CDR3 DNA reads as TGCAGTGCTAGTAGGTTCTTGGGGAGAGATAATTCACCCCTCCACTTT. Encoded protein: CSASRFLGRDNSPLHF.

This CDR3 is CASRTDLSSYNSPLHF. The CDR3 nucleotides are TGTGCCAGCAGGACGGACTTGAGCTCCTATAATTCACCCCTCCACTTT. The chain combines TRBV2 with TRBJ1-6; D gene uncertain. The CDR3 has 16 residues. Per germline, CDR1 SNHLY and CDR2 FYNNEI. V lost 6 bases to trimming and J lost 0 bases, with 12 bases between them.

This chain uses TRBV12-2 with TRBJ2-1; the listed D gene, TRBD1, was not tested against the DNA. TRBV12-2 is a pseudogene locus. The CDR3 has 17 residues. In DNA, the CDR3 is TGTGCAAGTCGCTCTGGGGGGGACAGGGAGATATACAATGAGCAGTTCTTC. It specifies CASRSGGDREIYNEQFF.